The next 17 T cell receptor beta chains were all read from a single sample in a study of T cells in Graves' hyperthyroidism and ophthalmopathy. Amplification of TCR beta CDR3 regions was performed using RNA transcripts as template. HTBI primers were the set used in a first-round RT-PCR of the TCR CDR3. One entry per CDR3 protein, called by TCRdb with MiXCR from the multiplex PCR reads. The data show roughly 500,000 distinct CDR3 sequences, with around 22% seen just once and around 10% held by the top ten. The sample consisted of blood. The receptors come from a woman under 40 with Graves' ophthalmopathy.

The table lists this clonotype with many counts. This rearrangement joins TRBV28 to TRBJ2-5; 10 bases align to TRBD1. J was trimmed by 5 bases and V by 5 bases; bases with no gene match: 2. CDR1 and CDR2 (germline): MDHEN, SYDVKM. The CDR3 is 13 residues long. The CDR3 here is CASSRDRGETQYF. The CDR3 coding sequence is TGTGCCAGCAGTCGGGACAGGGGTGAGACCCAGTACTTC.

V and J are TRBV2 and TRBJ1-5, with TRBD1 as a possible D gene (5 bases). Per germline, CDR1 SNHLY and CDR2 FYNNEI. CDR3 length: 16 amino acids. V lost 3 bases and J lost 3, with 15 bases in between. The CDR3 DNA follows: TGTGCCAGCAGTGAGATCCAGGGACGGATCAATCAGCCCCAGCATTTT. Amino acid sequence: CASSEIQGRINQPQHF.

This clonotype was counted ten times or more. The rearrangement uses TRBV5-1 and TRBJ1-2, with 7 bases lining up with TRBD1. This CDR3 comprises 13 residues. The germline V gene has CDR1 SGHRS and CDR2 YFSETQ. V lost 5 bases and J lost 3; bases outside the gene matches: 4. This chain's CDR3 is CASSRRGDYGYTF. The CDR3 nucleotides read TGCGCCAGCAGTCGCAGGGGGGACTATGGCTACACCTTC.

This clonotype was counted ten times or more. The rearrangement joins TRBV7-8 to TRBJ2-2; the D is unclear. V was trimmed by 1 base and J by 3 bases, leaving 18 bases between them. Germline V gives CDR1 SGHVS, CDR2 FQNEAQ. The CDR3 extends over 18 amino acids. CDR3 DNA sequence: TGTGCCAGCAGCTTAGGTGTGGTAGGGATACTCTACACCGGGGAGCTGTTTTTT. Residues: CASSLGVVGILYTGELFF. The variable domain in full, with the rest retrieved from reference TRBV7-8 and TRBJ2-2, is GAGVSQSPRYKVAKRGQDVALRCDPISGHVSLFWYQQALGQGPEFLTYFQNEAQLDKSGLPSDRFFAERPEGSVSTLKIQRTQQEDSAVYLCASSLGVVGILYTGELFFGEGSRLTVL.

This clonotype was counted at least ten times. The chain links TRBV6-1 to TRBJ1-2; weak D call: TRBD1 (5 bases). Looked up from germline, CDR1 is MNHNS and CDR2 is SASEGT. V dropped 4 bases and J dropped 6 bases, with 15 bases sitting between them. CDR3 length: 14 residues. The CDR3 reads CASSGGGLGDGYTF. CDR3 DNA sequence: TGTGCCAGCAGTGGGGGCGGGCTAGGTGATGGCTACACCTTC.

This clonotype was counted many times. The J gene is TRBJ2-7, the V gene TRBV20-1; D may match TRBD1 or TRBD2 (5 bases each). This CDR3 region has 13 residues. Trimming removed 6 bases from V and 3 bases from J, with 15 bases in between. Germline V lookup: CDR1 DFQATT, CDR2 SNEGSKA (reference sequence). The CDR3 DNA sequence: TGCAGTGCCCCTCCGGGACGGCACTACGAGCAGTACTTC. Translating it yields CSAPPGRHYEQYF.

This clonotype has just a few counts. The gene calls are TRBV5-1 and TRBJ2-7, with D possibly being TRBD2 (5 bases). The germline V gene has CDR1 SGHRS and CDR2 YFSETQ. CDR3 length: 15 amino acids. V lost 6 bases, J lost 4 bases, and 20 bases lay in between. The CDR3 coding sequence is TGCGCCAGCAAGCTTGGGGATTTGAGCGGATACGAGCAGTACTTC. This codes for CASKLGDLSGYEQYF.

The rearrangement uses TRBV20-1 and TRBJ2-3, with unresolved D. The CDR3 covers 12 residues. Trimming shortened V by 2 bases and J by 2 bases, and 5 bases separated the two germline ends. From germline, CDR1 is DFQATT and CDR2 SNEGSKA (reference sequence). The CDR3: CSARRTTDTQYF. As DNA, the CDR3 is TGCAGTGCTAGAAGGACCACAGATACGCAGTATTTT.

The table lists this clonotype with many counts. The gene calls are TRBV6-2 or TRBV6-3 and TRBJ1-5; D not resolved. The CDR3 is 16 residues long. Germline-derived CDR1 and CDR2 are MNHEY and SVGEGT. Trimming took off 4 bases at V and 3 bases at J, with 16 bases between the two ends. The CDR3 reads CASSSAPGGNNQPQHF. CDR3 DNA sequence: TGTGCCAGCAGTTCCGCCCCCGGAGGAAACAATCAGCCCCAGCATTTT.

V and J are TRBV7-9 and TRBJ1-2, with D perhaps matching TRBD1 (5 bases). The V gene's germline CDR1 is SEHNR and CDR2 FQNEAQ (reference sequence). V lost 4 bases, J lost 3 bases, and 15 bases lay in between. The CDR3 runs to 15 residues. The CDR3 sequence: CASSYVQESHYGYTF. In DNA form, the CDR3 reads TGTGCCAGCAGCTACGTACAGGAGTCCCACTATGGCTACACCTTC.

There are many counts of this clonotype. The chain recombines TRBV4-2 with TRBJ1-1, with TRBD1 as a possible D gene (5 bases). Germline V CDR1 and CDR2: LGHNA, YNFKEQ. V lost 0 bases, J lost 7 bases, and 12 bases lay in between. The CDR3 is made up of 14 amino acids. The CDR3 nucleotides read TGTGCCAGCAGCCAAGATATCGGGGGGAATGAAGCTTTCTTT. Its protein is CASSQDIGGNEAFF.

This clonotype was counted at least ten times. DNA for the CDR3: TGTGCCAGCAGTTCGGACGGACGCCCCGAGACCCAGTACTTC. This sequence encodes CASSSDGRPETQYF. The chain joins TRBV6-5 to TRBJ2-5, with D uncertain. The CDR3 length is 14 residues. V lost 4 bases to trimming and J lost 5 bases, with 14 bases between them. Germline V lookup: CDR1 MNHEY, CDR2 SVGAGI.

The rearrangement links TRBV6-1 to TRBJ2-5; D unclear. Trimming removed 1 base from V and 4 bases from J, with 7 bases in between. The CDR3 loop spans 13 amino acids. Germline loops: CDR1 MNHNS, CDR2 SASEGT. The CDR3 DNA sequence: TGTGCCAGCAGTGAAGGGCCCTTAGAGACCCAGTACTTC. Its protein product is CASSEGPLETQYF.

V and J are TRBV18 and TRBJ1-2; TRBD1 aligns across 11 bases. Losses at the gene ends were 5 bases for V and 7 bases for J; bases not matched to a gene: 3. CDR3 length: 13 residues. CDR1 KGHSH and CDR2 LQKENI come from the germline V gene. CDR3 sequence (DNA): TGTGCCAGCTCAGCGGGACAGGGGGTTGGCTACACCTTC. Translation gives CASSAGQGVGYTF.

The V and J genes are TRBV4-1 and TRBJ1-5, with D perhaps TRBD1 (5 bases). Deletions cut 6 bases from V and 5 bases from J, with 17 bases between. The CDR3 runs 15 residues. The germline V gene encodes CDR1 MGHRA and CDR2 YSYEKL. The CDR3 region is CASRSGPEGDQPQHF. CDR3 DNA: TGCGCCAGCAGATCCGGGCCCGAAGGGGATCAGCCCCAGCATTTT.

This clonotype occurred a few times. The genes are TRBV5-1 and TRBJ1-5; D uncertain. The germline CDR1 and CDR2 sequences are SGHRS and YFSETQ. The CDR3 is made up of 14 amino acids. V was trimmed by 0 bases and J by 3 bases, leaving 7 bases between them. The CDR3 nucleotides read TGCGCCAGCAGCTTGGGGGGATTCAATCAGCCCCAGCATTTT. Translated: CASSLGGFNQPQHF.

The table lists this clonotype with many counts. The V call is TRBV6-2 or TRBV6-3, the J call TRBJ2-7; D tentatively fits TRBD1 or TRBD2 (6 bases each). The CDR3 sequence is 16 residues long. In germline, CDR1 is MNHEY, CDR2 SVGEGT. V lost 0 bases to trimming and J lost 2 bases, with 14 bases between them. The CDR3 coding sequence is TGTGCCAGCAGTTACTCGATCGCGGAGGGGGCCTACGAGCAGTACTTC. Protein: CASSYSIAEGAYEQYF.